The clone carrying this T cell receptor beta chain was counted many times. Its target is unknown. This entry comes from a study of T cells in Graves' hyperthyroidism and ophthalmopathy. RNA transcripts yielded amplified TCR beta CDR3 regions. Initially, a first-round RT-PCR of the TCR CDR3 employed the HTBI primer set. Each CDR3 protein is one row after TCRdb ran MiXCR on the multiplex PCR reads. The sample yields under 450,000 distinct CDR3 sequences, around a sixth seen once. Study findings and constraints: The model forecast ophthalmopathy, anticipating it by a median about six months before onset. Blood also held most thyroid clonotypes expanded beyond 0.001.

The sequenced sample consisted of blood. The clonotype originates from a woman between 18 and 29 years old with Graves' hyperthyroidism.

The CDR3 loop is CASSLGTSGGSLAKNIQYF. For the CDR3, the DNA is TGTGCCAGCAGCCTCGGGACTAGCGGGGGCTCATTGGCCAAAAACATTCAGTACTTC. J is TRBJ2-4 and V is TRBV12-3 or TRBV12-4; 14 bases align to TRBD2. After removal of 6 bases from V and 1 base from J, the junction contained 11 bases not matched to a gene. The CDR3 is 19 residues long.